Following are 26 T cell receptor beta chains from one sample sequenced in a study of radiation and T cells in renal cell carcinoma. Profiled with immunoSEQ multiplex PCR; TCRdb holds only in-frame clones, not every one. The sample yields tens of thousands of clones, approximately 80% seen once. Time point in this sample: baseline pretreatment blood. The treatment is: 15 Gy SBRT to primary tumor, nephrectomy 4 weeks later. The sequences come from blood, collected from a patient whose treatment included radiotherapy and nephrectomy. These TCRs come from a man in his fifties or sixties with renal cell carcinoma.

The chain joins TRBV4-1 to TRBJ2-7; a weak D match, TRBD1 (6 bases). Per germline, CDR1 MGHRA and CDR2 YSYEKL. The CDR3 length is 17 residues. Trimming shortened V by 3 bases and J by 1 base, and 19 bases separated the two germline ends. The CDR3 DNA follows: TGCGCCAGCAGCCATTCCTCTTCAGGACAGCGTTCCTACGAGCAGTACTTC. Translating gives CASSHSSSGQRSYEQYF.

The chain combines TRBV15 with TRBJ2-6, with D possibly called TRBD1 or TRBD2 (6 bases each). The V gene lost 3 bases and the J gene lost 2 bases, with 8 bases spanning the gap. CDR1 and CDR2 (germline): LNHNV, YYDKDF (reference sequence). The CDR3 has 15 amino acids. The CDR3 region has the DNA TGTGCCACCAGCAGTCGGGGGCCTGGGGCCAACGTCCTGACTTTC. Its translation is CATSSRGPGANVLTF.

The CDR3 loop reads CASSLPTETTNEKLFF. DNA of the CDR3: TGTGCCAGCAGTTTGCCGACAGAAACCACTAATGAAAAACTGTTTTTT. This chain links TRBV28 with TRBJ1-4; perhaps TRBD1 as D (5 bases). CDR3 length equals 16 residues. Per the germline V gene, CDR1 is MDHEN and CDR2 is SYDVKM. V lost 3 bases and J 2 bases, leaving 13 bases between the germline ends.

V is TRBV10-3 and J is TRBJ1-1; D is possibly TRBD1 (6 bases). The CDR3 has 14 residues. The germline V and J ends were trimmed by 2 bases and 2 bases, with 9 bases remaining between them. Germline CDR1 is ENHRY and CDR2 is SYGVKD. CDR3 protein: CAISEAGDNTEAFF. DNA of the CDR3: TGTGCCATCAGTGAGGCAGGGGACAACACTGAAGCTTTCTTT.

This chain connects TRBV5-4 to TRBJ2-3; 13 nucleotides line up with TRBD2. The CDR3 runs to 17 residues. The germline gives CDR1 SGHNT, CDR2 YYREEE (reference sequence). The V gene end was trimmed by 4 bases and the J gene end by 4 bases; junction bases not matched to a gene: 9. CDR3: CASSQGLAGSGADTQYF. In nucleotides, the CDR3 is TGTGCCAGCAGCCAGGGACTAGCGGGATCCGGCGCAGATACGCAGTATTTT.

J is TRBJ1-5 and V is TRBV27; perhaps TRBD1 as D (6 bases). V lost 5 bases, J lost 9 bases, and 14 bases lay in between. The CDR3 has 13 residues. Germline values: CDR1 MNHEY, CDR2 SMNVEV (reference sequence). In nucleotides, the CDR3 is TGTGCCAGCAGTACTCTGGGGGGGCGGCCCCAGCATTTT. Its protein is CASSTLGGRPQHF.

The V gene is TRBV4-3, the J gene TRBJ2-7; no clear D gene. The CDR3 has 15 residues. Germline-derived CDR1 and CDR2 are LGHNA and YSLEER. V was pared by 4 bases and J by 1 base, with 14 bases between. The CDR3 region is CASSRYTGPSYEQYF. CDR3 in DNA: TGCGCCAGCAGCCGATATACCGGGCCGTCCTACGAGCAGTACTTC.

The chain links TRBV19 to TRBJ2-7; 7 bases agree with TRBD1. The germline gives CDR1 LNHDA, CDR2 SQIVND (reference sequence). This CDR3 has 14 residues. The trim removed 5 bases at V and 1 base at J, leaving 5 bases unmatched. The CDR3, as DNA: TGTGCCAGTAGTTCAGACAGGGAGTCCTACGAGCAGTACTTC. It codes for CASSSDRESYEQYF.

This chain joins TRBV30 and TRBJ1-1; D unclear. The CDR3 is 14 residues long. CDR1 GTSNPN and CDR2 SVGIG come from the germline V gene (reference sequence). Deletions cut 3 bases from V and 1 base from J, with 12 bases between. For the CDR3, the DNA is TGTGCCTGGAGCGCTGGACGGAAGAACACTGAAGCTTTCTTT. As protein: CAWSAGRKNTEAFF.

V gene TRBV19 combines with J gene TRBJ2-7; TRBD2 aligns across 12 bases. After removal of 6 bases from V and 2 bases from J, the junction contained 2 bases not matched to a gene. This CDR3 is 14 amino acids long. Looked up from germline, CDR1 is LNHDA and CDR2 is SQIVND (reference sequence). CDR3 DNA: TGTGCCAGTAGAGGACTAGCGGGAACCTACGAGCAGTACTTC. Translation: CASRGLAGTYEQYF.

CDR3 DNA: TGTGCCAGCAGTGGTAGCAGGGGGGTCTCTGGCTACACCTTC. This gives the protein CASSGSRGVSGYTF. The chain combines TRBV6-1 with TRBJ1-2; 7 nucleotides line up with TRBD1. Germline CDR1 MNHNS, CDR2 SASEGT. This CDR3 has 14 residues. Trimming took 4 bases from V and 7 from J; bases not matched to a gene: 9.

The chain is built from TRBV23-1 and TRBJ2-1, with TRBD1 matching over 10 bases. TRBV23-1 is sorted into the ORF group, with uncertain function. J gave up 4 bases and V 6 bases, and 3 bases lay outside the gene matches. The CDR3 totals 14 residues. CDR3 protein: CASSGQGGYNEQFF. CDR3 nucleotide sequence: TGCGCCAGCAGCGGACAGGGGGGGTACAATGAGCAGTTCTTC.

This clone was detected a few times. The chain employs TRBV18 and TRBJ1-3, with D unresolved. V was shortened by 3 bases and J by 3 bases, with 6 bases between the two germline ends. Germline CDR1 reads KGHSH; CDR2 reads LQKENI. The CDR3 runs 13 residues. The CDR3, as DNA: TGTGCCAGCTCACCGGCAGGTGGAAACACCATATATTTT. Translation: CASSPAGGNTIYF.

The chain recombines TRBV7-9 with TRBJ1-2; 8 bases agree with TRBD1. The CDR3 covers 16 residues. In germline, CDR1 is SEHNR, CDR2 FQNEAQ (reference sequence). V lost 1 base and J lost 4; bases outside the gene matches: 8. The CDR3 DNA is TGTGCCAGCAGCTTAGTACCGGCCAGGGGGCCCTATGGCTACACCTTC. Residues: CASSLVPARGPYGYTF.

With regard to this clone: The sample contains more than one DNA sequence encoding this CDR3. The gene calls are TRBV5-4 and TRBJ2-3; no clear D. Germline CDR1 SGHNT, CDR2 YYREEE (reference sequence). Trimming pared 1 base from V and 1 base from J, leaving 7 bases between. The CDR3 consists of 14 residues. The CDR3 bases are TGTGCCAGCAGCTTGAGTCCGCGCACAGATACGCAGTATTTT. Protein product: CASSLSPRTDTQYF.

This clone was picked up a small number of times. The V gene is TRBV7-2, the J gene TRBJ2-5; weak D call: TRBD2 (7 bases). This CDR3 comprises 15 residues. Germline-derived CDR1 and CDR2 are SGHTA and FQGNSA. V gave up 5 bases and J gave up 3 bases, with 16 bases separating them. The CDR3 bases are TGTGCCAGCAGCCCGGGGGGCCCGATTAAAGAGACCCAGTACTTC. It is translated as CASSPGGPIKETQYF.

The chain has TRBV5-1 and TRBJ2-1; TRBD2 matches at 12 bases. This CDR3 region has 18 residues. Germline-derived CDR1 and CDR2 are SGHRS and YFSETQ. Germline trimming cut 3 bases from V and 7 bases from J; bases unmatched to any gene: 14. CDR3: CASSWESPLAGGRNEQFF. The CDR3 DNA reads TGCGCCAGCAGCTGGGAATCCCCACTAGCGGGAGGTCGGAATGAGCAGTTCTTC.

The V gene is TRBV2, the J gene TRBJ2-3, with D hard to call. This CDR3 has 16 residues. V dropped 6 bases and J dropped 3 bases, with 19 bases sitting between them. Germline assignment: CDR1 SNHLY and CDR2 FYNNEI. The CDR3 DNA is TGTGCCAGCAGAGACCCTTCTTGGGGTGGGACAGATACGCAGTATTTT. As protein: CASRDPSWGGTDTQYF.

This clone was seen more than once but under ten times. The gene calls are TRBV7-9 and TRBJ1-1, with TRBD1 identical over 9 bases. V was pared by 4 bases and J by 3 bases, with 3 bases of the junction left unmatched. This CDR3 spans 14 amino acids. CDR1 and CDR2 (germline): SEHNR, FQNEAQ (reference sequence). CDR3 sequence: CASSSGQGYTEAFF. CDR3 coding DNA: TGTGCCAGCAGCTCAGGACAGGGGTACACTGAAGCTTTCTTT.

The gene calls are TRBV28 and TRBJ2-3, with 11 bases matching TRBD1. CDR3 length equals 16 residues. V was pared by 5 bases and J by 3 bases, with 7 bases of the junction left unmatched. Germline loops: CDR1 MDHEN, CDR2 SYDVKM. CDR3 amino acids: CASSTRTGGLTDTQYF. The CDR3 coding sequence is TGTGCCAGCAGTACCCGGACAGGGGGCTTAACAGATACGCAGTATTTT.

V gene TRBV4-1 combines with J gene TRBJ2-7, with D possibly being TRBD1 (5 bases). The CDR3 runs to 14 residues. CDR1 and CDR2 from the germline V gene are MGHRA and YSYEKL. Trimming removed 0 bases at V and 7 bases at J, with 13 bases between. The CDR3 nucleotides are TGCGCCAGCAGCCAAGATTGGGCCAGGGCGGAGCAGTACTTC. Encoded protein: CASSQDWARAEQYF.

CDR3: CASSRQLADPYNEQFF. The CDR3 region has the DNA TGTGCCAGCAGCCGCCAACTAGCGGACCCATACAATGAGCAGTTCTTC. V is TRBV11-2 and J is TRBJ2-1; 8 positions match TRBD2. This CDR3 spans 16 amino acids. V gave up 5 bases and J gave up 4 bases; unmatched junction bases: 10. The germline V gene has CDR1 SGHAT and CDR2 FQNNGV.

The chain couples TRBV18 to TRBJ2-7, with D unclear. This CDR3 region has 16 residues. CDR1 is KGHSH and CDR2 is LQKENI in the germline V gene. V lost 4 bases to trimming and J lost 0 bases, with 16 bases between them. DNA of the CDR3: TGTGCCAGCTCACGTTCGGGCGGTTCTGGCTCCTACGAGCAGTACTTC. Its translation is CASSRSGGSGSYEQYF.

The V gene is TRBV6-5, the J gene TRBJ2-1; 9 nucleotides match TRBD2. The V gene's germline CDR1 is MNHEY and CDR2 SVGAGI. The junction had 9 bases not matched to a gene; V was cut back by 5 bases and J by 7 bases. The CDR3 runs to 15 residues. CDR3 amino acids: CASSQLAGGTNEQFF. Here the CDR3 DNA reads TGTGCCAGCAGTCAACTAGCGGGTGGTACGAATGAGCAGTTCTTC.

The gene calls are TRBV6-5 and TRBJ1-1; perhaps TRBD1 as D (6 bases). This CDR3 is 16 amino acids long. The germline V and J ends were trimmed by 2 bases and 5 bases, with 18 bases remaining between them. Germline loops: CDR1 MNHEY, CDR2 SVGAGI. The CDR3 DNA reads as TGTGCCAGCAGTTACCTTGAGGGGGGTAAGGATACTGAAGCTTTCTTT. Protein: CASSYLEGGKDTEAFF.

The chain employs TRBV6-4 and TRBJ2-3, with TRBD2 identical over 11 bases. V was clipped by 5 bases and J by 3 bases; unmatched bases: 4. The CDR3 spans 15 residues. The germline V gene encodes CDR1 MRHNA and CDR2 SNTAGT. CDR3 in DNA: TGTGCCAGCAGTAGGGGACTAGCGGCTACAGATACGCAGTATTTT. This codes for CASSRGLAATDTQYF.